These 19 T cell receptor beta chains were sequenced from one sample in a study of blood T cells in healthy people across ages. PCR was performed a second time for about 6 to 12 cycles using a sample-barcoded 5' primer and a J-beta primer mix. Using its own MiXCR run on the 5' RACE reads, TCRdb lists one record per CDR3 protein. Of about 1,800,000 distinct CDR3 sequences listed, over 25% are singletons. Sample: blood. The receptors were sampled from a woman aged 30 to 39 in good health.

The V call is TRBV11-2, the J call TRBJ2-3; 10 bases are shared with TRBD1. Germline CDR1 is SGHAT and CDR2 is FQNNGV. This CDR3 has 15 amino acids. V was pared by 4 bases and J by 4 bases, with 5 bases of the junction left unmatched. The CDR3 loop is CASSSGDRGPDTQYF. DNA for the CDR3: TGTGCCAGCAGCTCAGGGGACAGGGGCCCAGATACGCAGTATTTT. Using reference TRBV11-2 and TRBJ2-3 for the parts outside the CDR3, the full variable domain is EAGVAQSPRYKIIEKRQSVAFWCNPISGHATLYWYQQILGQGPKLLIQFQNNGVVDDSQLPKDRFSAERLKGVDSTLKIQPAKLEDSAVYLCASSSGDRGPDTQYFGPGTRLTVL.

This clonotype has a handful of counts. V is TRBV7-2 and J is TRBJ2-4, with TRBD2 matching over 9 bases. Germline-derived CDR1 and CDR2 are SGHTA and FQGNSA. V was pared by 5 bases and J by 9 bases, with 5 bases of the junction left unmatched. The CDR3 runs to 13 residues. CDR3 DNA sequence: TGTGCCAGCAGCGATAGCGGGGGCGGCATTCAGTACTTC. This codes for CASSDSGGGIQYF.

V gene TRBV7-6 combines with J gene TRBJ1-6; the D gene is possibly TRBD1 (5 bases). The CDR3 length is 15 residues. CDR1 and CDR2 (germline): SGHVS, FNYEAQ. With 0 bases removed from V and 10 bases from J, the gap between germline ends came to 13 bases. CDR3 sequence: CASSLAEGGVSPLHF. In DNA form, the CDR3 reads TGTGCCAGCAGCTTAGCTGAGGGAGGGGTATCACCCCTCCACTTT.

This clonotype was picked up a small number of times. V and J are TRBV7-2 and TRBJ2-1, with 7 bases identical to TRBD2. The CDR3 consists of 15 residues. Germline CDR1 reads SGHTA; CDR2 reads FQGNSA. Germline trimming cut 7 bases from V and 7 bases from J; bases unmatched to any gene: 13. CDR3 protein: CASIWGGSSKNEQFF. CDR3 coding DNA: TGTGCCAGCATTTGGGGGGGGTCCTCCAAGAATGAGCAGTTCTTC.

With respect to this clonotype: Without the conserved terminal phenylalanine or tryptophan, this CDR3 likely stems from a read error. CDR3 coding DNA: TGTGCCACCAGTGGTGGGCGGGACACCGGGGAGCTGTTTTGT. Its translation is CATSGGRDTGELFC. The chain employs TRBV24-1 and TRBJ2-2; D is perhaps TRBD2 (5 bases). The CDR3 contains 14 residues. V was shortened by 5 bases and J by 3 bases, with 9 bases between the two germline ends. Germline V gene lookup returns CDR1 KGHDR and CDR2 SFDVKD.

This clonotype was observed a few times. The V and J genes are TRBV28 and TRBJ2-1; tentatively, D is TRBD2 (6 bases). Germline V gives CDR1 MDHEN, CDR2 SYDVKM. V lost 3 bases to trimming and J lost 12 bases, with 9 bases between them. The CDR3 sequence is 11 residues long. Here the CDR3 DNA reads TGTGCCAGCAGTTTGTACGGGGGGCAGTTCTTC. Encoded protein: CASSLYGGQFF.

This clonotype was detected a few times. The chain links TRBV6-5 to TRBJ2-3; a possible D gene is TRBD2 (5 bases). Germline V lookup: CDR1 MNHEY, CDR2 SVGAGI. CDR3 length: 15 residues. Deletions cut 5 bases from V and 3 bases from J, with 15 bases between. CDR3 sequence: CASSGPGVPTDTQYF. The CDR3 coding sequence is TGTGCCAGCAGTGGTCCCGGGGTTCCGACAGATACGCAGTATTTT.

V is TRBV6-5 and J is TRBJ1-2; TRBD1 matches 10 bases. The CDR3 spans 15 residues. Germline CDR1 is MNHEY and CDR2 is SVGAGI. With V trimmed by 6 bases and J by 7 bases, 11 bases remained unmatched. The CDR3 here is CASSRRDRGNSGYTF. The CDR3 DNA sequence: TGTGCCAGCAGCCGCCGGGACAGGGGAAATAGTGGCTACACCTTC.

This clonotype was observed many times. This chain links TRBV27 with TRBJ2-4; 12 bases line up with TRBD1. With 2 bases clipped from V and 4 bases from J, the junction kept 9 bases outside the gene matches. The CDR3 runs 18 residues. The germline gives CDR1 MNHEY, CDR2 SMNVEV (reference sequence). The CDR3 DNA reads TGTGCCAGCAGTTTAGAGGGGACAGGGGGCTCCCTAAAAAACATTCAGTACTTC. Protein product: CASSLEGTGGSLKNIQYF.

This chain joins TRBV4-3 and TRBJ2-1; D perhaps matches TRBD2 (5 bases). CDR3 length: 17 residues. Looked up from germline, CDR1 is LGHNA and CDR2 is YSLEER. V lost 1 base to trimming and J lost 3 bases, with 16 bases between them. The CDR3 nucleotides read TGCGCCAGCAGCCAAGGGGGAGTTGTTGCGAACTACAATGAGCAGTTCTTC. Its protein is CASSQGGVVANYNEQFF.

This clonotype was observed at least ten times. J is TRBJ2-5 and V is TRBV7-2; the D call may be TRBD1 or TRBD2 (7 bases each). V shed 2 bases and J shed 0 bases, with 10 bases lying between them. This CDR3 is 15 amino acids long. Germline V gene sequence: CDR1 SGHTA, CDR2 FQGNSA. DNA for the CDR3: TGTGCCAGCAGCTTACAGGGGGGGTACCAAGAGACCCAGTACTTC. Its translation is CASSLQGGYQETQYF.

The CDR3 DNA follows: TGTGCCAGCAGTCCGCTGACAGGGTACATTGGCTCTAACAATCAGCCCCAGCATTTT. This translates into CASSPLTGYIGSNNQPQHF. V is TRBV27 and J is TRBJ1-5, with 7 bases that match TRBD1. V lost 5 bases and J lost 3; bases outside the gene matches: 19. The CDR3 totals 19 residues. CDR1 is MNHEY, CDR2 SMNVEV, per germline (reference sequence).

In this sample, this clonotype turned up a few times. V gene TRBV5-1 combines with J gene TRBJ2-5; 8 bases map to TRBD2. Looked up from germline, CDR1 is SGHRS and CDR2 is YFSETQ. J gave up 9 bases and V 7 bases, and 17 bases lay outside the gene matches. This CDR3 region has 15 residues. CDR3 region: CASGFKAGAGSAQYF. In DNA, the CDR3 is TGCGCCAGCGGATTCAAAGCGGGGGCGGGGAGCGCCCAGTACTTC.

The genes are TRBV20-1 and TRBJ1-5; 7 bases line up with TRBD1. Germline assignment: CDR1 DFQATT and CDR2 SNEGSKA (reference sequence). The length of the CDR3 is 15 residues. V gave up 7 bases and J gave up 4 bases; unmatched junction bases: 13. The CDR3 coding sequence is TGCAGTGATAAGGGTTCCGGGACAGTAAATCAGCCCCAGCATTTT. It is translated as CSDKGSGTVNQPQHF.

V and J are TRBV30 and TRBJ1-5; 7 positions agree with TRBD1. V lost 2 bases to trimming and J lost 10 bases; unmatched junction nucleotides: 14. The germline V gene encodes CDR1 GTSNPN and CDR2 SVGIG (reference sequence). The CDR3 contains 15 residues. The CDR3 region is CAWSTEDRYPSPQHF. The CDR3 bases are TGTGCCTGGAGTACCGAGGACAGGTACCCTAGCCCCCAGCATTTT.

The chain combines TRBV19 with TRBJ2-3; TRBD2 matches 10 bases. The CDR3 loop spans 16 amino acids. V trimming: 5 bases; J trimming: 4 bases; junction bases outside the gene matches: 9. CDR1 LNHDA and CDR2 SQIVND come from the germline V gene (reference sequence). Written as DNA, the CDR3 is TGTGCCAGTAGTCTTGCTAGCGGGAGTATATCAGATACGCAGTATTTT. Translation: CASSLASGSISDTQYF. Using reference TRBV19 and TRBJ2-3 for the parts outside the CDR3, the full variable domain is DGGITQSPKYLFRKEGQNVTLSCEQNLNHDAMYWYRQDPGQGLRLIYYSQIVNDFQKGDIAEGYSVSREKKESFPLTVTSAQKNPTAFYLCASSLASGSISDTQYFGPGTRLTVL.

This clonotype was picked up many times. The chain has TRBV15 and TRBJ2-1; possibly TRBD1 for D (6 bases). CDR3 size: 17 residues. The V end lost 1 base, the J end lost 3 bases, and 16 bases lay between the germline ends. The V gene's germline CDR1 is LNHNV and CDR2 YYDKDF (reference sequence). The CDR3 reads CATSRVTGQGGYNEQFF. CDR3 nucleotides: TGTGCCACCAGCAGAGTCACAGGTCAAGGGGGCTACAATGAGCAGTTCTTC.

This rearrangement joins TRBV12-3 or TRBV12-4 to TRBJ1-1, with D perhaps matching TRBD1 (6 bases). This CDR3 has 13 amino acids. Trimming took off 11 bases at V and 4 bases at J, with 17 bases between the two ends. The DNA of the CDR3 is TGTGCCGCTCGAGGGGGGAGAGGCACTGAAGCTTTCTTT. As protein: CAARGGRGTEAFF.

The chain carries TRBV5-5 and TRBJ2-3; no reliable D call. Germline lookup yields CDR1 SGHKS and CDR2 YYEKEE (reference sequence). CDR3 length equals 15 residues. V was clipped by 0 bases and J by 2 bases, with 10 bases between them. In DNA form, the CDR3 reads TGTGCCAGCAGCTTGGGAGACACTCCCACAGATACGCAGTATTTT. This codes for CASSLGDTPTDTQYF.